This T cell receptor (beta chain) emerged from a study of T cell clones after liver transplantation. Study-wide findings and caveats: A larger donor-reactive than third-party decline suggested partial antigen-specific deletion.

Produced via immunoSEQ multiplex PCR; TCRdb's table is partial and in-frame only. The repertoire holds 68,000 or so clones, with 92% as singletons. The CDR3 loop spans 12 amino acids. J was trimmed by 7 bases and V by 5 bases; bases with no gene match: 7. The germline V gene has CDR1 GTSNPN and CDR2 SVGIG (reference sequence). Comments on this clone: The antigen remains unidentified.

The chain carries TRBV30 and TRBJ1-1; TRBD1 matches 7 bases. The sequencing here drew on CD4+ T cells from blood, taken roughly 25 months after liver transplant. This clonotype was sampled from a human patient who received a liver transplant. Part of the T cell pool may stem from the graft donor. CDR3 loop: CAWGQENFEAFF. The CDR3 DNA reads TGTGCCTGGGGACAGGAGAATTTTGAAGCTTTCTTT.